These T cell receptor beta chains were read from a single sample in a study of blood T cell repertoires in COVID-19. The table came from immunoSEQ multiplex PCR; TCRdb's copy has only in-frame clones and leaves some out. The repertoire holds approximately 70,000 clones, about 85% seen once, with around 3.6% in the top ten. Input material: peripheral blood. The receptors derive from a woman aged 45-59 years with COVID-19, enrolled during active disease. The CDR3 runs from the conserved cysteine through the conserved F or W. A D gene is named only where the DNA matches it firmly. Clone size appears in some rows only: once, few, many, or a class for an expanded clone.

v_gene: TRBV27; d_gene: -; abundance: -; j_gene: TRBJ2-1; CDR3aa: CASSLGGHEQFF; CDR3nt: TGTGCCAGCAGTTTGGGGGGGCATGAGCAGTTCTTC
v_gene: TRBV28; d_gene: -; abundance: -; j_gene: TRBJ1-5; CDR3aa: CASSLWGASSNQPQHF; CDR3nt: TGTGCCAGCAGTTTATGGGGGGCCTCTAGCAATCAGCCCCAGCATTTT
v_gene: TRBV28; d_gene: -; abundance: -; j_gene: TRBJ1-3; CDR3aa: CASSTPSQHSGNTIYF; CDR3nt: TGTGCCAGCAGTACCCCTTCACAGCACTCTGGAAACACCATATATTTT
v_gene: TRBV19; d_gene: TRBD2; abundance: -; j_gene: TRBJ2-1; CDR3aa: CASSIRGSGRSRYNEQFF; CDR3nt: TGTGCCAGTAGTATAAGGGGTAGCGGGAGAAGTCGGTACAATGAGCAGTTCTTC
v_gene: TRBV29-1; d_gene: -; abundance: -; j_gene: TRBJ2-1; CDR3aa: CSVAPPGKGTYNEQFF; CDR3nt: TGCAGCGTTGCCCCCCCCGGGAAAGGCACCTACAATGAGCAGTTCTTC
v_gene: TRBV29-1; d_gene: -; abundance: -; j_gene: TRBJ2-2; CDR3aa: CSARGNTGELFF; CDR3nt: TGCAGCGCGAGGGGGAACACCGGGGAGCTGTTTTTT
v_gene: TRBV19; d_gene: TRBD2; abundance: -; j_gene: TRBJ2-1; CDR3aa: CASSIRPGLASSYNEQFF; CDR3nt: TGTGCCAGTAGTATAAGGCCGGGACTAGCGAGCTCCTACAATGAGCAGTTCTTC
v_gene: TRBV28; d_gene: TRBD1; abundance: -; j_gene: TRBJ1-2; CDR3aa: CASSSQGDGYTF; CDR3nt: TGTGCCAGCAGTTCCCAGGGGGATGGCTACACCTTC
v_gene: TRBV29-1; d_gene: -; abundance: once; j_gene: TRBJ2-7; CDR3aa: CSVAPGSYEQYF; CDR3nt: TGCAGCGTGGCCCCGGGGTCCTACGAGCAGTACTTC
v_gene: TRBV2; d_gene: -; abundance: -; j_gene: TRBJ2-7; CDR3aa: CASRDFRGATYEQYF; CDR3nt: TGTGCCAGCAGAGACTTTCGGGGGGCGACCTACGAGCAGTACTTC
v_gene: TRBV3-1/TRBV3-2; d_gene: TRBD1; abundance: -; j_gene: TRBJ2-1; CDR3aa: CASSQGGTGPPVRFF; CDR3nt: TGTGCCAGCAGCCAAGGGGGGACAGGCCCTCCCGTGCGGTTCTTC
v_gene: TRBV30; d_gene: TRBD2; abundance: few; j_gene: TRBJ2-1; CDR3aa: CAWSVRLAGGPGEQFF; CDR3nt: TGTGCCTGGAGTGTACGCCTAGCGGGAGGGCCAGGTGAGCAGTTCTTC
v_gene: TRBV3-1/TRBV3-2; d_gene: TRBD2; abundance: -; j_gene: TRBJ2-1; CDR3aa: CASSQLAEYNEQFF; CDR3nt: TGTGCCAGCAGCCAACTAGCGGAATACAATGAGCAGTTCTTC
v_gene: TRBV28; d_gene: -; abundance: -; j_gene: TRBJ2-3; CDR3aa: CASSSSADTQYF; CDR3nt: TGTGCCAGCAGTTCGTCTGCAGATACGCAGTATTTT
v_gene: TRBV4-3; d_gene: TRBD2; abundance: -; j_gene: TRBJ2-1; CDR3aa: CASSQGTRVNEQFF; CDR3nt: TGCGCCAGCAGCCAAGGGACTAGGGTGAATGAGCAGTTCTTC
v_gene: TRBV7-2; d_gene: TRBD1; abundance: -; j_gene: TRBJ2-7; CDR3aa: CASSLRQGNVYEQYF; CDR3nt: TGTGCCAGCAGCTTAAGACAGGGGAACGTCTACGAGCAGTACTTC
v_gene: TRBV4-1; d_gene: TRBD1; abundance: -; j_gene: TRBJ2-5; CDR3aa: CASSPMTPGQGLLETQYF; CDR3nt: TGCGCCAGCAGCCCAATGACACCGGGACAGGGACTTCTAGAGACCCAGTACTTC